This T cell receptor (beta chain) was found in a study of T cells in Graves' hyperthyroidism and ophthalmopathy. To note about this clonotype: No antigen is known for it.

Points from the study as a whole: A 13 V-J signature model discriminated ophthalmopathy versus stable hyperthyroidism.

The study defined stable Graves' hyperthyroidism as no ophthalmopathy progression within 18 months. About 10 ml of fresh peripheral blood supplied the PBMCs. TCR beta CDR3 regions were amplified from RNA. First-round RT-PCR of the TCR CDR3 relied on the HTBI primer set. TCRdb re-called the multiplex PCR reads with MiXCR, one entry per CDR3 protein. The sample carries under 400,000 distinct CDR3 sequences, approximately 18% recorded once. The sample comprised blood. The TCR was taken from a woman between 50 and 59 years old with Graves' hyperthyroidism.

DNA for the CDR3: TGCAGTGCTAGAGGGGACAGCTTCTACGAGCAGTACTTC. Translating it yields CSARGDSFYEQYF. This chain uses TRBV20-1 with TRBJ2-7, with 7 positions matching TRBD1. There are 13 residues in the CDR3. Germline V gene data show CDR1 as DFQATT and CDR2 as SNEGSKA (reference sequence). With V trimmed by 1 base and J by 3 bases, 3 bases remained unmatched.